The following is a T cell receptor beta chain sequence with its context. The data belong to a study of blood T cell repertoires in COVID-19. Looking at the study overall: Acute-phase and convalescent COVID-19 samples originated in the United States, Italy and Spain. T cells, B-cell-depleted T cells, or PBMCs supplied cDNA or gDNA.

Either two negative PCRs, clearance, or symptom resolution qualified Cohort 3 donors as recovered. Germline V gene sequence: CDR1 SGHNT, CDR2 YYREEE (reference sequence). This CDR3 is 16 amino acids long. After removal of 5 bases from V and 4 bases from J, the junction contained 10 bases not matched to a gene. Clones were sequenced by immunoSEQ multiplex PCR, and TCRdb holds only the in-frame ones, with some missing. Of over 350,000 clones listed, 70% to 90% are singletons. The source material was PBMCs or T cells enriched from blood (not recorded which). This sequence originates from a woman younger than 30 who had recovered from COVID-19. The chain is built from TRBV5-4 and TRBJ1-2, with 11 bases that match TRBD1. The chain's CDR3 is CASSEGQGAPLYGYTF. The DNA of the CDR3 is TGTGCCAGCAGTGAAGGACAGGGGGCGCCTCTCTATGGCTACACCTTC. The variable domain in full, completed from reference TRBV5-4 and TRBJ1-2, reads ETGVTQSPTHLIKTRGQQVTLRCSSQSGHNTVSWYQQALGQGPQFIFQYYREEENGRGNFPPRFSGLQFPNYSSELNVNALELDDSALYLCASSEGQGAPLYGYTFGSGTRLTVV.